This T cell receptor beta chain derives from a study of shared clonotypes between healthy human individuals (dated by TCRdb to about 2020). Looking at the study overall: A couple of women and a few men aged 18 to 49 years were included in the cohort. For each donor, three plates each were used for CD4 naive and CD4 memory, two plates were used for CD8 naive, and one plate was used for CD8 memory. Blood TCR repertoires of about five healthy adults were deeply sequenced to estimate repertoire size and the extent of clonotype sharing between individuals. To increase sequencing depth and limit assay-specific biases, TCR repertoire library preparation and sequencing were carried out by different laboratories using diverse techniques. Between about 0.94 and 8.9 billion PBMCs per donor were obtained by leukapheresis. The full study reports these points: Sharing across a few donors was observed for approximately 4.6% of naive CD4, 3.5% of naive CD8, around 2.5% of memory CD4, and roughly 0.4% of memory CD8 clonotypes. Based on pairwise subsampling, the degree of clonotype sharing among donors was expected to be affected by sequencing depth. Compared with non-shared clonotypes, clonotypes shared by all four sorted-subset donors had higher generation probabilities. Incomplete sequencing was indicated by rarefaction of sorted-subset datasets, despite the large sequencing depth. The small number of donors limited the genetic and exposure-history diversity represented. Estimated clonotype richness was generally larger for naive than for memory subsets. Only blood was sampled, and tissue TCR repertoires likely differ from those in blood.

The sample holds one count of this clone. Its binding antigen is unknown. Nothing much larger sits one base from this clone, and base qualities are not available. Using the deep immunoSEQ assay, TCR CDR3 regions were amplified from genomic DNA by multiplex PCR. Extracted genomic DNA from each cell subset was spread evenly across all wells of several immunoSEQ 96-well plates, with each plate serving as a replicate. For sorted subsets, around 0.2 ug of genomic DNA, equivalent to some 30,000 T cell genomes, went into each replicate PCR. The purified libraries were quantified using a Qubit 3.0 fluorometer, sized with a Bioanalyzer 2100, and then quantified again using the KAPA Library Quantification kit. Every immunoSEQ 96-well plate was sequenced on a separate single-read 150-cycle Illumina NextSeq 550 flow cell. The authors' analysis ran thus. The immunoSEQ output contained only junctional sequences without quality scores, so filtering could not match that applied to full-length reads. To assign V/J genes and CDR3, sequences were annotated against IMGT germline references using PyIR, a Python wrapper for IgBLAST v1.9. Reads with weak V/J assignments (E-value above 1e-6), missing CDR3, stop codons, out-of-frame junctions, or ambiguous translated residues were removed. V3J clonotypes were defined by identical inferred V gene, J gene, and CDR3 amino acid sequence. Percentage overlap between repertoires was computed as shared unique clonotypes divided by the size of the smaller repertoire. Repertoire richness was assessed with RTK rarefaction, the Chao1 estimator, and Recon v2.1 estimates of unobserved clonotypes. For all TCRbeta clonotypes obtained by the gDNA method from a handful of donors, generation probabilities were computed with OLGA. TCRdb mirrors the immuneACCESS table, restricted to in-frame sequences. Some clones are absent from its copies; in checked studies, under half trace to an unresolved V gene, and the reason for the others is unknown. V, J and clone size are those of that table, while D and trimming were read from the DNA. Recorded for this sample are some 2,500,000 clones; 80% to 95% of them occurred a single time. Jointly, the top ten make up 0.36% of the sample.

After removal of 7 bases from V and 2 bases from J, the junction retains 4 bases not matched to a gene. CDR1 and CDR2, looked up from the germline V gene, are SNHLY and FYNNEI. Taken from cysteine to phenylalanine, the CDR3 has 13 residues. The sequence is cut down to CDR3 DNA, 39 bases in frame from base 1. Healthy HIV-negative adults with no recently reported acute infections or vaccinations were included as donors. All donors were Caucasian adults living in Nashville, Tennessee, USA. Magnetic negative selection was used to enrich CD4+ T cells, after which naive cells were positively selected on CD45RA and the negative fraction became the memory subset. After blood collection by leukapheresis, PBMCs were isolated using Ficoll-Histopaque density gradient centrifugation and then cryopreserved in the vapor phase of liquid nitrogen. Purity and quantity of every magnetically sorted T cell population were checked by analytical flow cytometry. From each sorted fraction, genomic DNA was isolated and quantified by UV absorbance on a Nanodrop 2000c.

The sample comprised naive CD4+ T cells from PBMCs. The sample's cell subset or site label, in plain terms: CD45RA+ positively selected. The clonotype originates from a young man in good health. Some clones in this sample may be carry-over from other donors' samples. The chain employs TRBV2 and TRBJ1-2, and 7 junction bases match TRBD1. This receptor has the CDR3 CASTIQGNYGYTF. The sequence in DNA is TGTGCCAGCACTATACAGGGGAACTATGGCTACACCTTC.